This is a list of T cell receptor beta chains from one sample in a study of spatial heterogeneity in lung cancer. TCRdb processed the 5' RACE reads anew with MiXCR; each CDR3 protein has one entry. The sample records 20,000 to 30,000 distinct CDR3 sequences, around 4.6% being singletons. Sample: PBMCs, taken at surgery. These receptors were collected from a male donor with early-stage non-small cell lung cancer. The CDR3 runs from the conserved cysteine through the conserved F or W. D genes are given only for firm matches. Expanded clones are given a class, and other clones once, few, many or no size at all.

v_call	j_call	clone_size	d_call	cdr3_nt	cdr3_aa
TRBV7-2	TRBJ2-1	many	.	TGTGCCAGCAGCACCCAAACCGGGACTCTCTACAATGAGCAGTTCTTC	CASSTQTGTLYNEQFF
TRBV28	TRBJ2-3	.	TRBD2	TGTGCCAGCAAGCTAGCGGGAGTTCAAAGGGGCTTTAGGGATACGCAGTATTTT	CASKLAGVQRGFRDTQYF
TRBV24-1	TRBJ2-1	many	TRBD1	TGTGCCACCCGGGACAGCTCCTACAATGAGCAGTTCTTC	CATRDSSYNEQFF
TRBV3-1	TRBJ1-2	many	.	TGTGCCAGCAGCCAGGGGACTTATGGCTACACCTTC	CASSQGTYGYTF
TRBV3-1	TRBJ1-1	many	.	TGTGCCAGCAGCCCCACGGACGGCCGATATGAAGCTTTCTTT	CASSPTDGRYEAFF
TRBV6-2/TRBV6-3	TRBJ2-7	once	.	TGTGCCAGCTATGGGCACTACGAGCAGTACTTC	CASYGHYEQYF
TRBV7-9	TRBJ2-2	many	TRBD2	TGTGCCAGCAGCTTAGCGCTAGCTAGCGGGAAGAACACCGGGGAGCTGTTTTTT	CASSLALASGKNTGELFF
TRBV7-2	TRBJ1-2	many	.	TGTGCCAGCAGCTCCCCCCCTTTTGGCTACACCTTC	CASSSPPFGYTF
TRBV12-3/TRBV12-4	TRBJ2-7	many	TRBD2	TGTGCCAGCAGCTCCCATGGCGGGGGGGCAAGAAGCGAGCAGTACTTC	CASSSHGGGARSEQYF
TRBV7-2	TRBJ2-7	medium-sized	.	TGTGCCAGCAGGCAATCGGGACTCAGTTACGAGCAGTACTTC	CASRQSGLSYEQYF
TRBV6-2/TRBV6-3	TRBJ2-3	many	.	TGTGCCAGCAGTTACTCGACACAGTACACAGATACGCAGTATTTT	CASSYSTQYTDTQYF
TRBV6-2/TRBV6-3	TRBJ2-6	many	.	TGTGCCAGCAGTCGAGGACATGCCTCTGGGGCCAACGTCCTGACTTTC	CASSRGHASGANVLTF
TRBV6-5	TRBJ1-4	many	TRBD1	TGTGCCAGCAGAGGTCCTGGGACAGGGAGTGAAAAACTGTTTTTT	CASRGPGTGSEKLFF
TRBV28	TRBJ2-1	many	TRBD2	TGTGCCAGCAGTCAACAGACTAGCGCCCGAGCGTTCTTC	CASSQQTSARAFF
TRBV9	TRBJ2-2	few	TRBD2	TGTGCCAGCAGCCCTTATCTTATGCGGGAGCCCGGGGAGCTGTTTTTT	CASSPYLMREPGELFF
TRBV12-3/TRBV12-4	TRBJ2-3	many	.	TGTGCCAGCAGTGTCCTACGGCCCTTGACCGGGATAGATACGCAGTATTTT	CASSVLRPLTGIDTQYF
TRBV5-1	TRBJ2-7	many	TRBD1	TGCGCCAGCAGCTTCCCCCTGACAGGGAACCTCTACGAGCAGTACTTC	CASSFPLTGNLYEQYF
TRBV7-2	TRBJ2-1	many	TRBD1	TGTGCCAGCAGCTCGGACAGGGGGCGGTACAATGAGCAGTTCTTC	CASSSDRGRYNEQFF
TRBV27	TRBJ2-1	many	.	TGTGCCAGCAGTTTATCATCAGTACCATACAATGAGCAGTTCTTC	CASSLSSVPYNEQFF
TRBV24-1	TRBJ2-6	many	TRBD1	TGTGCCACCAGTACATTAGGACAGGGGGCGTCTGGGGCCAACGTCCTGACTTTC	CATSTLGQGASGANVLTF
TRBV18	TRBJ2-5	many	.	TGTGCCAATCGACTACAAGAGACCCAGTACTTC	CANRLQETQYF
TRBV12-3/TRBV12-4	TRBJ1-2	many	.	TGTGCCAGCAGCGATACAGGGAGCTCCGTGTATGGCTACACCTTC	CASSDTGSSVYGYTF
TRBV7-9	TRBJ1-5	many	.	TGTGCCAGCAGCTTTGGAGACGTTAGCAATCAGCCCCAGCATTTT	CASSFGDVSNQPQHF
TRBV30	TRBJ2-7	.	.	TGTGCCTGGAGTGTACTTGGCTCCTACGAGCAGCACTTC	CAWSVLGSYEQHF
TRBV7-2	TRBJ2-1	many	.	TGTGCCAGCAGCTTAGACTCGCTCGGGCAGTTCTTC	CASSLDSLGQFF
TRBV20-1	TRBJ2-2	many	.	TGCAGTGCTAGGGACTACAACCACACCGGGGAGCTGTTTTTT	CSARDYNHTGELFF
TRBV18	TRBJ1-6	many	.	TGTGCCAGCTCACCGCTCGGGGGCGGGAATTCACCCCTCCACTTT	CASSPLGGGNSPLHF
TRBV5-1	TRBJ2-2	many	TRBD2	TGCGCCAGCAGCTTGGCCTTAGCGGGGGACACCGGGGAGCTGTTTTTT	CASSLALAGDTGELFF